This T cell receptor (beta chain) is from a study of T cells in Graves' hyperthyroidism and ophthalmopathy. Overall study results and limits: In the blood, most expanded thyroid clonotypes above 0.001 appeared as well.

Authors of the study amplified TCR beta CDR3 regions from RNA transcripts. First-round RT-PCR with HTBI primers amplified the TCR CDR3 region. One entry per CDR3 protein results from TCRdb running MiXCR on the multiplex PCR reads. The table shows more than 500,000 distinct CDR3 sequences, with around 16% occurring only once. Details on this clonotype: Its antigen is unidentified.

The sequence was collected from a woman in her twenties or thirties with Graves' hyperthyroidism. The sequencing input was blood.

The CDR3 here is CSAGTEDTQYF. In DNA, the CDR3 is TGCAGTGCGGGGACGGAAGATACGCAGTATTTT. V is TRBV20-1 and J is TRBJ2-3; D tentatively fits TRBD1 or TRBD2 (5 bases each). CDR3 size: 11 residues. V lost 6 bases and J lost 5, with 9 bases in between. Germline-derived CDR1 and CDR2 are DFQATT and SNEGSKA (reference sequence).